This TCR beta chain was documented in a study of T cells in narcolepsy. Study results and limitations: Healthy controls reportedly lacked the autoreactive clonotypes serially found in patients' blood.

On this clone itself: Its antigen is currently unknown.

Some clones are missing from TCRdb's copy, which holds only in-frame ones; the method was immunoSEQ multiplex PCR. The sample includes fewer than 35,000 clones, roughly 77% of them seen just once. With 7 bases clipped from V and 2 bases from J, the junction kept 5 bases outside the gene matches. Germline V gene data show CDR1 as MGHRA and CDR2 as YSYEKL. The CDR3 is 13 amino acids. The receptor was derived from a human donor with narcolepsy. Material for sequencing was CD45RA- memory CD4+ T cells from PBMCs. The chain is built from TRBV4-1 and TRBJ2-7; TRBD1 aligns across 7 bases. This CDR3 reads CASIPDRPYEQYF. The CDR3 DNA reads as TGCGCCAGCATACCGGACAGGCCCTACGAGCAGTACTTC.